This is a list of T cell receptor beta chains from one sample in a study of graft-versus-host responses after intestinal transplantation. Sequencing used immunoSEQ multiplex PCR; TCRdb keeps in-frame clones, though not all of them. The data contain about 85,000 clones, 80% to 95% of them seen just once; the ten biggest clones take up 7.6%. The antigens these receptors bind are not known. Material: unstimulated CD8+ T cells sorted from spleen or lymph node cells, obtained before transplant. The receptors here all came from a human donor who was the organ donor for an intestinal transplant. The CDR3 runs from the conserved cysteine through the conserved F or W. A D gene is named only where the DNA matches it firmly. Clone sizes are given selectively: once, few, many, or a class where the clone is expanded.

J gene | V gene | clone size | D gene | CDR3 protein | CDR3 DNA
TRBJ2-7 | TRBV5-1 | . | TRBD1 | CASSLGVLGTAPTYEQYF | TGCGCCAGCAGCTTGGGGGTATTGGGGACAGCTCCTACCTACGAGCAGTACTTC
TRBJ2-1 | TRBV27 | . | . | CASSPLLSSYNEQFF | TGTGCCAGCAGTCCCCTCTTAAGCTCCTACAATGAGCAGTTCTTC
TRBJ2-1 | TRBV6-1 | . | TRBD2 | CASSEVPGLAYGNNEQFF | TGTGCCAGCAGTGAAGTGCCGGGACTAGCGTATGGGAACAATGAGCAGTTCTTC
TRBJ2-2 | TRBV5-1 | . | . | CASRQPPLTGELFF | TGCGCCAGCCGACAACCACCGCTGACCGGGGAGCTGTTTTTT
TRBJ2-1 | TRBV6-1 | . | TRBD2 | CASSPTSGDYNEQFF | TGTGCCAGCAGCCCGACTAGCGGGGACTACAATGAGCAGTTCTTC
TRBJ1-2 | TRBV4-1 | once | . | CASSQGVDGYTF | TGCGCCAGCAGCCAGGGGGTGGATGGCTACACCTTC
TRBJ2-1 | TRBV4-1 | . | . | CASSPEGPADEQFF | TGCGCCAGCAGCCCGGAGGGCCCCGCAGATGAGCAGTTCTTC
TRBJ2-2 | TRBV9 | few | . | CASSTLGGGELFF | TGTGCCAGCAGCACCTTGGGGGGCGGGGAGCTGTTTTTT
TRBJ2-7 | TRBV4-1 | . | TRBD2 | CASSQARSGESYEQYF | TGCGCCAGCAGCCAAGCACGGAGCGGGGAGTCCTACGAGCAGTACTTC
TRBJ1-1 | TRBV19 | . | . | CASSIQGGGTEAFF | TGTGCCAGTAGTATACAGGGTGGTGGCACTGAAGCTTTCTTT
TRBJ1-1 | TRBV4-1 | . | . | CASSQGRGTEAFF | TGCGCCAGCAGCCAAGGCCGGGGCACTGAAGCTTTCTTT
TRBJ2-7 | TRBV15 | . | TRBD1 | CATSTGQGSYEQYF | TGTGCCACCAGCACGGGACAGGGGTCCTACGAGCAGTACTTC
TRBJ2-7 | TRBV30 | once | . | CAWSSSYEQYF | TGTGCCTGGAGTTCCTCCTACGAGCAGTACTTC
TRBJ2-7 | TRBV4-1 | . | . | CASSQVNGEQYF | TGCGCCAGCAGCCAAGTTAACGGTGAGCAGTACTTC
TRBJ1-4 | TRBV27 | once | . | CASAPRNLNEKLFF | TGTGCCAGTGCCCCACGGAATTTAAATGAAAAACTGTTTTTT
TRBJ2-7 | TRBV6-5 | . | . | CASSYGPGPPTYEQYF | TGTGCCAGCAGTTACGGTCCGGGTCCCCCAACCTACGAGCAGTACTTC
TRBJ2-7 | TRBV27 | . | TRBD2 | CASSLVAGSSYEQYF | TGTGCCAGCAGTTTAGTAGCGGGGAGCTCCTACGAGCAGTACTTC
TRBJ2-7 | TRBV7-9 | . | TRBD1 | CASSSYRGQYVKQYF | TGTGCCAGCAGCTCTTACCGGGGACAGTACGTGAAACAGTACTTC
TRBJ1-1 | TRBV29-1 | . | . | CSVDTTEAFF | TGCAGCGTTGATACCACTGAAGCTTTCTTT
TRBJ2-5 | TRBV13 | . | . | CASSLRGRETQYF | TGTGCCAGCAGCTTGAGGGGAAGAGAGACCCAGTACTTC
TRBJ2-7 | TRBV19 | . | . | CASSPGGNYEQYF | TGTGCCAGTAGTCCTGGGGGGAACTACGAGCAGTACTTC
TRBJ1-3 | TRBV6-6 | . | . | CASSYSPGAGNTIYF | TGTGCCAGCAGTTACTCACCAGGCGCTGGAAACACCATATATTTT
TRBJ1-6 | TRBV28 | . | TRBD1 | CASSFWTGGGGSPLHF | TGTGCCAGCAGTTTTTGGACAGGGGGCGGGGGATCACCCCTCCACTTT
TRBJ2-7 | TRBV7-9 | . | . | CASSLVGGYEQYF | TGTGCCAGCAGCTTAGTAGGCGGCTACGAGCAGTACTTC
TRBJ2-7 | TRBV7-2 | . | . | CASSLSLGLEQYF | TGTGCCAGCAGCCTATCGTTAGGGCTCGAGCAGTACTTC
TRBJ1-2 | TRBV5-6 | . | . | CASSLDPQKTLGMDYGYTF | TGTGCCAGCAGCTTGGACCCCCAAAAGACTCTAGGGATGGACTATGGCTACACCTTC
TRBJ1-2 | TRBV18 | . | . | CASSPVGPGLAYGYTF | .
TRBJ1-5 | TRBV5-4 | . | . | CASSLGGHSNQPQHF | TGTGCCAGCAGCTTGGGAGGGCATAGCAATCAGCCCCAGCATTTT
TRBJ2-2 | TRBV7-9 | . | TRBD1 | CASSQGVTGELFF | TGTGCCAGCAGCCAGGGGGTCACCGGGGAGCTGTTTTTT
TRBJ1-1 | TRBV6-1 | . | TRBD1 | CASSADRGLDTEAFF | TGTGCCAGCAGTGCGGACAGGGGGCTTGACACTGAAGCTTTCTTT
TRBJ2-1 | TRBV30 | . | . | CAWSVGGSYNEQFF | TGTGCCTGGAGTGTAGGGGGCTCCTACAATGAGCAGTTCTTC
TRBJ2-7 | TRBV28 | . | . | CASSLEGSGYEQYF | TGTGCCAGCAGTTTGGAGGGATCCGGGTACGAGCAGTACTTC
TRBJ1-5 | TRBV7-2 | . | . | CASGPWTDQPQHF | TGTGCCAGCGGCCCTTGGACAGATCAGCCCCAGCATTTT
TRBJ2-7 | TRBV29-1 | . | . | CSVAFNSYEQYF | TGCAGCGTTGCCTTCAATTCATACGAGCAGTACTTC
TRBJ2-7 | TRBV7-2 | . | . | CASSLPGNEQYF | TGTGCCAGCAGCTTACCCGGCAACGAGCAGTACTTC
TRBJ1-2 | TRBV7-9 | . | . | CASSAPGVPYGYTF | TGTGCCAGCAGCGCCCCGGGGGTCCCCTATGGCTACACCTTC
TRBJ2-2 | TRBV27 | . | . | CASSPTPLTGELFF | TGTGCCAGCAGTCCGACCCCTTTAACCGGGGAGCTGTTTTTT
TRBJ2-1 | TRBV5-6 | . | . | CASSLYSTEQFF | TGTGCCAGCAGCTTGTACTCGACTGAGCAGTTCTTC
TRBJ2-7 | TRBV6-5 | . | . | CASSLGFVTSGYEQYF | TGTGCCAGCAGTTTAGGGTTTGTTACATCCGGCTACGAGCAGTACTTC
TRBJ2-7 | TRBV9 | . | . | CASSVTPSYEQYF | TGTGCCAGCAGCGTCACCCCCTCCTACGAGCAGTACTTC